This T cell receptor (beta chain) was identified in a study of blood T cell repertoires in COVID-19. Across the whole study: Researchers got acute and convalescent COVID-19 samples from the United States, Italy and Spain.

This table comes from immunoSEQ multiplex PCR, and its TCRdb copy is limited to in-frame clones, with some not included. This sample carries a few hundred thousand clones, roughly 90% of them seen once, and the ten largest clones take approximately 3%. Material: peripheral blood. The TCR sequence derives from a woman younger than 45 with COVID-19, enrolled during active disease.

Here the CDR3 reads CASSLSGLGQYF. CDR3 bases: TGTGCCAGCAGCCTTTCAGGGTTGGGGCAGTACTTC. The rearrangement joins TRBV28 to TRBJ2-7, with D tentatively TRBD1 (5 bases). Trimming shortened V by 6 bases and J by 9 bases, and 15 bases separated the two germline ends. The CDR3 loop spans 12 amino acids. Germline V gives CDR1 MDHEN, CDR2 SYDVKM.